Listed here are 32 T cell receptor beta chains from one sample, sequenced in a study of cytomegalovirus exposure and HLA in healthy donors. Use of 60 Vbeta and 13 Jbeta primers characterized the PCR. Some clones are missing from TCRdb's copy, which holds only in-frame ones; the method was immunoSEQ multiplex PCR. The sample lists approximately 190,000 clones; approximately 81% were seen once. The source material was PBMCs. These receptors came from a woman aged 18-29 years in good health and CMV-seropositive.

This chain joins TRBV7-9 and TRBJ2-7, with D maybe TRBD1 (5 bases). The CDR3 contains 16 residues. Germline CDR1 is SEHNR and CDR2 is FQNEAQ (reference sequence). Trimming removed 5 bases from V and 2 bases from J, with 19 bases in between. CDR3 protein: CASSPPRTPKPYEQYF. DNA of the CDR3: TGTGCCAGCAGCCCGCCCCGGACACCGAAACCCTACGAGCAGTACTTC.

The J gene is TRBJ1-1, the V gene TRBV4-3, with D maybe TRBD1 (5 bases). In germline, CDR1 is LGHNA, CDR2 YSLEER. Trimming took off 0 bases at V and 2 bases at J, with 16 bases between the two ends. The CDR3 length is 17 residues. The CDR3: CASSQDGITGDNTEAFF. In nucleotides, the CDR3 is TGCGCCAGCAGCCAAGATGGGATCACGGGGGATAACACTGAAGCTTTCTTT.

This clone was detected once. The gene calls are TRBV5-1 and TRBJ1-2; 7 positions agree with TRBD1. V lost 1 base, J lost 8 bases, and 5 bases stayed unmatched. The CDR3 is made up of 13 amino acids. Germline-derived CDR1 and CDR2 are SGHRS and YFSETQ. The CDR3 here is CASSLRQGEGYTF. The CDR3 nucleotides read TGCGCCAGCAGCTTGCGACAGGGTGAAGGCTACACCTTC.

This clone was seen a single time. The chain joins TRBV7-2 to TRBJ1-6, with 8 positions matching TRBD1. V lost 5 bases, J lost 7 bases, and 7 bases stayed unmatched. From germline, CDR1 is SGHTA and CDR2 FQGNSA. CDR3 length equals 15 residues. CDR3 nucleotide sequence: TGTGCCAGCAGCGCCGACAGGGGCGTAAATTCACCCCTCCACTTT. Protein sequence: CASSADRGVNSPLHF.

The CDR3 loop reads CASSTDRTADSPLHF. CDR3 nucleotides: TGTGCCAGCAGCACAGACAGGACGGCGGATTCACCCCTCCACTTT. The rearrangement joins TRBV11-2 to TRBJ1-6, with D possibly matching TRBD1 (6 bases). Per germline, CDR1 SGHAT and CDR2 FQNNGV. CDR3 length equals 15 residues. V dropped 5 bases and J dropped 8 bases, with 16 bases sitting between them.

The gene calls are TRBV5-1 and TRBJ1-1; TRBD1 matches 9 bases. The V gene end was trimmed by 3 bases and the J gene end by 6 bases; junction bases not matched to a gene: 6. The CDR3 has 14 residues. Germline CDR1 and CDR2: SGHRS and YFSETQ. The CDR3 DNA sequence: TGCGCCAGCAGCTGGGGACAGGGTGTCGCTGAAGCTTTCTTT. It translates to CASSWGQGVAEAFF.

The V call is TRBV7-9, the J call TRBJ1-4, with no clear D. The CDR3 covers 15 residues. Between the trimmed V and J ends, which lost 1 base and 6 bases, there was a span of 12 bases. From germline, CDR1 is SEHNR and CDR2 FQNEAQ (reference sequence). The CDR3 protein is CASSLVRGIDEKLFF. The CDR3 nucleotides read TGTGCCAGCAGCTTAGTGCGGGGAATCGATGAAAAACTGTTTTTT.

The chain has TRBV6-6 and TRBJ2-1; 13 bases map to TRBD2. The CDR3 is 15 amino acids. V gave up 2 bases and J gave up 7 bases; unmatched junction bases: 2. Germline CDR1 MNHNY, CDR2 SVGAGI (reference sequence). CDR3 protein: CASSYRTSGGNEQFF. CDR3 DNA: TGTGCCAGCAGTTACAGGACTAGCGGGGGTAATGAGCAGTTCTTC.

This clone was observed a handful of times. The chain couples TRBV9 to TRBJ1-1, with TRBD1 identical over 9 bases. This CDR3 is 14 amino acids long. Trimming removed 3 bases from V and 5 bases from J; junction bases left unmatched: 5. Per the germline V gene, CDR1 is SGDLS and CDR2 is YYNGEE. The CDR3: CASSAGQGWTEAFF. CDR3 nucleotides: TGTGCCAGCAGCGCAGGACAGGGGTGGACTGAAGCTTTCTTT.

The chain links TRBV9 to TRBJ2-5; TRBD2 matches at 10 bases. The germline V gene has CDR1 SGDLS and CDR2 YYNGEE. The J segment lost 5 bases and the V segment lost 4 bases, leaving 8 bases of the junction unmatched. The length of the CDR3 is 15 residues. The CDR3 loop reads CASSSQAGGRETQYF. For the CDR3, the DNA is TGTGCCAGCAGCTCCCAAGCGGGGGGGCGGGAGACCCAGTACTTC. Variable domain in full (rest from reference TRBV9 and TRBJ2-5): DSGVTQTPKHLITATGQRVTLRCSPRSGDLSVYWYQQSLDQGLQFLIQYYNGEERAKGNILERFSAQQFPDLHSELNLSSLELGDSALYFCASSSQAGGRETQYFGPGTRLLVL.

The chain couples TRBV9 to TRBJ2-1; 8 bases match TRBD2. The CDR3 spans 15 residues. In germline, CDR1 is SGDLS, CDR2 YYNGEE. The J segment lost 5 bases and the V segment lost 4 bases, leaving 8 bases of the junction unmatched. CDR3 protein: CASSPIAGSDNEQFF. Here the CDR3 DNA reads TGTGCCAGCAGCCCAATAGCGGGGTCTGACAATGAGCAGTTCTTC. Full variable domain (remainder filled in from reference TRBV9 and TRBJ2-1): DSGVTQTPKHLITATGQRVTLRCSPRSGDLSVYWYQQSLDQGLQFLIQYYNGEERAKGNILERFSAQQFPDLHSELNLSSLELGDSALYFCASSPIAGSDNEQFFGPGTRLTVL.

V usage is TRBV5-1 and J usage is TRBJ2-5; D remains unclear. Germline V gene sequence: CDR1 SGHRS, CDR2 YFSETQ. With 0 bases removed from V and 1 base from J, the gap between germline ends came to 13 bases. The CDR3 covers 16 residues. CDR3 coding DNA: TGCGCCAGCAGCTTGGGGGCCTTCTTGGGCCAAGAGACCCAGTACTTC. Amino acids: CASSLGAFLGQETQYF.

V is TRBV6-5 and J is TRBJ1-1; 8 bases are a match to TRBD1. The CDR3 is made up of 13 amino acids. The V gene's germline CDR1 is MNHEY and CDR2 SVGAGI. The junction had 11 bases not matched to a gene; V was cut back by 6 bases and J by 11 bases. CDR3 region: CASSRSGGAWAFF. DNA of the CDR3: TGTGCCAGCAGCCGCTCAGGGGGCGCGTGGGCTTTCTTT.

A remark on this clone: Distinct nucleotide sequences in the sample also encode this CDR3. The rearrangement joins TRBV7-2 to TRBJ2-7; TRBD1 might be the D (7 bases). Germline lookup yields CDR1 SGHTA and CDR2 FQGNSA. The CDR3 length is 13 residues. CDR3 DNA: TGTGCTAGCAGCTTAGGAGGGACAGTCGAGCAGTACGTC. Its translation is CASSLGGTVEQYV.

The rearrangement joins TRBV5-6 to TRBJ1-1; tentatively, D is TRBD1 (5 bases). The CDR3 length is 14 residues. V lost 1 base and J lost 7, with 14 bases in between. Looked up from germline, CDR1 is SGHDT and CDR2 is YYEEEE. Here the CDR3 reads CASSLRGWGDEAFF. The CDR3 DNA follows: TGTGCCAGCAGCTTGAGAGGGTGGGGGGATGAAGCTTTCTTT.

The chain combines TRBV30 with TRBJ2-3; TRBD1 matches 8 bases. After removal of 4 bases from V and 2 bases from J, the junction contained 11 bases not matched to a gene. This CDR3 region has 16 residues. Looked up from germline, CDR1 is GTSNPN and CDR2 is SVGIG (reference sequence). The CDR3, as DNA: TGTGCCTGGATCCTTCAGGACAGGGAGTACACAGATACGCAGTATTTT. Protein sequence: CAWILQDREYTDTQYF.

The chain has TRBV11-2 and TRBJ1-5; D perhaps matches TRBD1 (5 bases). Germline V gene data show CDR1 as SGHAT and CDR2 as FQNNGV. This CDR3 is 18 amino acids long. The V gene lost 1 base and the J gene lost 2 bases, with 18 bases spanning the gap. In DNA, the CDR3 is TGTGCCAGCAGCTTAGCGCTCTTTGGGGCTGAGGGCAATCAGCCCCAGCATTTT. Translating gives CASSLALFGAEGNQPQHF.

CDR3 DNA sequence: TGTGCCAGCAGCTTGGGTGGACAGCATAATGAAAAACTGTTTTTT. Its translation: CASSLGGQHNEKLFF. This rearrangement joins TRBV5-5 to TRBJ1-4; tentative D call: TRBD1 (6 bases). From germline, CDR1 is SGHKS and CDR2 YYEKEE (reference sequence). The CDR3 is 15 residues long. V was shortened by 0 bases and J by 4 bases, with 10 bases between the two germline ends.

The chain couples TRBV4-2 to TRBJ2-1; unclear D gene. Trimming left V 1 base short and J 7 bases short, with 14 bases between. The CDR3 spans 15 residues. From germline, CDR1 is LGHNA and CDR2 YNFKEQ. This CDR3 reads CASSQVGSLSNEQFF. CDR3 DNA sequence: TGTGCCAGCAGCCAAGTTGGCTCTCTTTCGAATGAGCAGTTCTTC.

The V and J genes are TRBV10-1 and TRBJ2-2; tentative D call: TRBD1 (5 bases). The CDR3 loop spans 17 amino acids. V shed 0 bases and J shed 5 bases, with 16 bases lying between them. Germline lookup yields CDR1 WNHNN and CDR2 SYGVQD (reference sequence). The CDR3 nucleotides read TGCGCCAGCAGTGAGTCCAGTCAGGGCGTAGCAACCGGGGAGCTGTTTTTT. Amino acids: CASSESSQGVATGELFF.

This chain uses TRBV5-1 with TRBJ2-5; possible D gene TRBD1, 6 bases. There are 14 residues in the CDR3. V was shortened by 0 bases and J by 5 bases, with 11 bases between the two germline ends. Germline V lookup: CDR1 SGHRS, CDR2 YFSETQ. The CDR3 loop reads CASSLEAGEETQYF. CDR3 in DNA: TGCGCCAGCAGCTTGGAGGCAGGGGAGGAGACCCAGTACTTC.

This chain links TRBV6-6 with TRBJ1-4; 10 nucleotides line up with TRBD1. Germline V lookup: CDR1 MNHNY, CDR2 SVGAGI (reference sequence). The CDR3 extends over 14 amino acids. The junction had 9 bases not matched to a gene; V was cut back by 7 bases and J by 10 bases. DNA for the CDR3: TGTGCCAGCACCGGGACAGGGGCGGGTGCAAAACTGTTTTTT. Translated: CASTGTGAGAKLFF.

In this sample, this clone turned up a few times. The genes are TRBV5-1 and TRBJ2-7; the D gene is possibly TRBD2 (6 bases). This CDR3 region has 13 residues. From germline, CDR1 is SGHRS and CDR2 YFSETQ. The V gene lost 5 bases and the J gene lost 6 bases, with 15 bases spanning the gap. The CDR3 here is CASRPEGRFEQYF. CDR3 coding DNA: TGCGCCAGCAGACCCGAGGGGAGGTTCGAGCAGTACTTC.

This chain links TRBV6-4 with TRBJ1-1, with a tentative D call TRBD1 (6 bases). Trimming took 4 bases from V and 3 from J, leaving 24 bases between them. This CDR3 region has 18 residues. Germline V gene data show CDR1 as MRHNA and CDR2 as SNTAGT. The CDR3 loop reads CASSVASPCGPGDTEAFF. For the CDR3, the DNA is TGTGCCAGCAGTGTTGCCTCCCCATGTGGGCCAGGGGACACTGAAGCTTTCTTT.

V is TRBV7-2 and J is TRBJ2-5; no firm D call. V was cut by 5 bases and J by 3 bases, with 4 bases left in between. Germline CDR1 is SGHTA and CDR2 is FQGNSA. The CDR3 is made up of 11 amino acids. The CDR3: CASSHKETQYF. DNA of the CDR3: TGTGCCAGCAGCCACAAAGAGACCCAGTACTTC.

As to this clone: Relative to the germline gene, one junction end is altered; a read error may explain this. The chain combines TRBV7-7 with TRBJ1-1; 7 bases align to TRBD1. This CDR3 is built from 17 residues. In germline, CDR1 is SSHAT, CDR2 FNYEAQ (reference sequence). CDR3 in DNA: TGTGCTAGCACTAGCTTAGAGTGGCAGGGGGTAAACACTGAAGCTTTCTTT. It yields the protein CASTSLEWQGVNTEAFF. The full variable domain, in which reference TRBV7-7 and TRBJ1-1 provide the parts outside the CDR3, is GAGVSQSPRYKVTKRGQDVTLRCDPISSHATLYWYQQALGQGPEFLTYFNYEAQPDKSGLPSDRFSAERPEGSISTLTIQRTEQRDSAMYRCASTSLEWQGVNTEAFFGQGTRLTVV.

To note about this clone: This CDR3 is also generated by other DNA sequences in the sample. V is TRBV4-3 and J is TRBJ2-1; TRBD2 matches at 9 bases. The CDR3 runs to 15 residues. Trimming took 1 base from V and 7 from J; bases not matched to a gene: 5. The germline gives CDR1 LGHNA, CDR2 YSLEER. The CDR3 DNA reads TGCGCCAGCAGCCAAGTTCTAGCGGGATTAAATGAGCAGTTCTTC. This codes for CASSQVLAGLNEQFF.

This chain connects TRBV28 to TRBJ1-2; the match to TRBD1 covers 7 bases. Per germline, CDR1 MDHEN and CDR2 SYDVKM. CDR3 length: 12 residues. V trimming: 11 bases; J trimming: 8 bases; junction bases outside the gene matches: 11. DNA for the CDR3: TGTGCCGGGAACAGGGGTTTCGGCGGCTACACCTTC. Protein product: CAGNRGFGGYTF.

The CDR3, as DNA: TGTGCCAGCAGCGTTCGCCCACAGAGTGAGACCCAGTACTTC. This gives the protein CASSVRPQSETQYF. This chain links TRBV9 with TRBJ2-5; D is ambiguous. Germline V gene data show CDR1 as SGDLS and CDR2 as YYNGEE. The CDR3 contains 14 residues. Deletions cut 2 bases from V and 5 bases from J, with 13 bases between.

The chain links TRBV6-1 to TRBJ1-1, with 9 positions matching TRBD1. CDR1 is MNHNS, CDR2 SASEGT, per germline. The junction had 6 bases not matched to a gene; V was cut back by 7 bases and J by 6 bases. This CDR3 has 13 residues. The DNA for the CDR3 is TGTGCCAGCATCAAACAGGGGGCTGCTGAAGCTTTCTTT. Translated: CASIKQGAAEAFF.

The chain uses TRBV27 and TRBJ1-1; D might be TRBD1 (5 bases). CDR3 length: 14 amino acids. Germline CDR1 MNHEY, CDR2 SMNVEV (reference sequence). V lost 6 bases, J lost 5 bases, and 16 bases lay in between. As DNA, the CDR3 is TGTGCCAGCAGACCGACGGGGGTAGGGACTGAAGCTTTCTTT. This translates into CASRPTGVGTEAFF.

The chain combines TRBV30 with TRBJ1-2, with D tentatively TRBD1 (5 bases). CDR1 and CDR2 (germline): GTSNPN, SVGIG (reference sequence). This CDR3 contains 14 residues. Trimming removed 0 bases from V and 4 bases from J, with 12 bases in between. In DNA form, the CDR3 reads TGTGCCTGGAGTGTCGGGACGGGAGCCTATGGCTACACCTTC. Translated, it gives CAWSVGTGAYGYTF.